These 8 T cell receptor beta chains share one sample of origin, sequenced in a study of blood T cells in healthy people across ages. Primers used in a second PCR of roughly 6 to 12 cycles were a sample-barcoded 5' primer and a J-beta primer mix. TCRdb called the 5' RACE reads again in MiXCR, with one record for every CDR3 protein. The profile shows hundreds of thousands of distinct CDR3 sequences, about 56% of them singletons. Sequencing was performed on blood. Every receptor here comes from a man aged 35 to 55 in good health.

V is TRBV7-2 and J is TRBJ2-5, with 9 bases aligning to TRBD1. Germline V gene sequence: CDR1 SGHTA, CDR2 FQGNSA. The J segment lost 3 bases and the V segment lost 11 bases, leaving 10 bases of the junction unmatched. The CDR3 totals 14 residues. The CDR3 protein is CAAKVGQGEETQYF. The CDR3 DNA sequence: TGTGCCGCAAAAGTGGGACAGGGAGAAGAGACCCAGTACTTC.

CDR3 protein: CAYGSGGAIEQFF. CDR3 DNA sequence: TGTGCCTATGGTAGCGGGGGGGCGATTGAGCAGTTCTTC. The rearrangement joins TRBV30 to TRBJ2-1; 11 nucleotides match TRBD2. The V and J ends lost 7 bases and 9 bases, in that order; junction bases with no gene match: 8. The CDR3 has 13 amino acids. Germline V gene data show CDR1 as GTSNPN and CDR2 as SVGIG (reference sequence).

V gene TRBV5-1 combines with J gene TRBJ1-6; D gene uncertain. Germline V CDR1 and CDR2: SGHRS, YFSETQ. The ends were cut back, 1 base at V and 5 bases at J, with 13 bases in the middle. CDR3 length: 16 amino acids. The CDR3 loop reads CASSLLEGRNNSPLHF. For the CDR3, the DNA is TGCGCCAGCAGCTTGTTGGAGGGTAGGAATAATTCACCCCTCCACTTT. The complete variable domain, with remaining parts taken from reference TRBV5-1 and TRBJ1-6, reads KAGVTQTPRYLIKTRGQQVTLSCSPISGHRSVSWYQQTPGQGLQFLFEYFSETQRNKGNFPGRFSGRQFSNSRSEMNVSTLELGDSALYLCASSLLEGRNNSPLHFGNGTRLTVT.

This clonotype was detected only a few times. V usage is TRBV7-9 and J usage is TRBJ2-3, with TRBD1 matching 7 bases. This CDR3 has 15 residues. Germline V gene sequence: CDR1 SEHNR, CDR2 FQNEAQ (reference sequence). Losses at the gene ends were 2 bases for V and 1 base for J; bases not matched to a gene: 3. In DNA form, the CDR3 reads TGTGCCAGCAGCTTACTCGACAGGGGCACAGATACGCAGTATTTT. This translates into CASSLLDRGTDTQYF.

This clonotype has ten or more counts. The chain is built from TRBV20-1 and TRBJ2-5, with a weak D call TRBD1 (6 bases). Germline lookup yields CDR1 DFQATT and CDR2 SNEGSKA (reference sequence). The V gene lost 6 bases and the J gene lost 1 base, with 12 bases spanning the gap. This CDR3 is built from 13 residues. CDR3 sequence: CSAIGQIQETQYF. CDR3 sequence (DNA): TGCAGTGCCATCGGACAGATCCAAGAGACCCAGTACTTC.

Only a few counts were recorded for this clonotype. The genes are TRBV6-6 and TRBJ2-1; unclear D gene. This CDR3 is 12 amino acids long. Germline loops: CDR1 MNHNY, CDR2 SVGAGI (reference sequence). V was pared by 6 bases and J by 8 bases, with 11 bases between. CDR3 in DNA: TGTGCCAGCAGAATAAGGACGGATGAGCAGTTCTTC. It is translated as CASRIRTDEQFF.

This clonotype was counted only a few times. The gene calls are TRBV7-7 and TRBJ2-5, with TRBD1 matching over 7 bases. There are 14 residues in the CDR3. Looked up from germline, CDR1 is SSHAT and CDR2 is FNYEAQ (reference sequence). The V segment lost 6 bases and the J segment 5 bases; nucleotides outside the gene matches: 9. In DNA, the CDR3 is TGTGCCAGCAGTCCTATGGACAGGCGGGAGACCCAGTACTTC. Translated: CASSPMDRRETQYF. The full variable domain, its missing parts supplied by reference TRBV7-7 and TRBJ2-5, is GAGVSQSPRYKVTKRGQDVTLRCDPISSHATLYWYQQALGQGPEFLTYFNYEAQPDKSGLPSDRFSAERPEGSISTLTIQRTEQRDSAMYRCASSPMDRRETQYFGPGTRLLVL.

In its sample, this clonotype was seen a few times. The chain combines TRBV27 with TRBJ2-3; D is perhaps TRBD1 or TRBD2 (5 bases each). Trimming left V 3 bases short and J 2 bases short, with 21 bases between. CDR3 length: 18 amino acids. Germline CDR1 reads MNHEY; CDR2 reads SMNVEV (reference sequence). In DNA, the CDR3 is TGTGCCAGCAGTTTTTTCGGGGCCTCGGGTCTTACCACAGATACGCAGTATTTT. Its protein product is CASSFFGASGLTTDTQYF.